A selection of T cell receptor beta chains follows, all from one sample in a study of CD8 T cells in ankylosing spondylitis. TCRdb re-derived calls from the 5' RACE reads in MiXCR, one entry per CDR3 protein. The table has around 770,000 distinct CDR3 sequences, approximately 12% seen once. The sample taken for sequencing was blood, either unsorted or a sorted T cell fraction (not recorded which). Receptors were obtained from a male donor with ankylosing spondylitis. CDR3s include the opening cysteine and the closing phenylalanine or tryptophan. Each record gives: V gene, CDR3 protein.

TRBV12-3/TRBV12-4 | CASSRTAGDYEQYF
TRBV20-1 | CSAESRGRHGYTF
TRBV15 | CATSRGGGATEAFF
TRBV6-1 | CASKTGTSGSYEQYF
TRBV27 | CASSPRNLNYNEQFF
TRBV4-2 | CASSQDGSLNTEAFF
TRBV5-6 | CASSLWQGTDTQYF
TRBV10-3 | CAITESLIRMNEQFF
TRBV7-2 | CASSWTDREQYF
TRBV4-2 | CASSRGQGLSGELFF
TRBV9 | CASSDHQWMGVYEQYF
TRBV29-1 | CSVPWGGGYGYTF
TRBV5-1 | CASSPLGRVTGELFF